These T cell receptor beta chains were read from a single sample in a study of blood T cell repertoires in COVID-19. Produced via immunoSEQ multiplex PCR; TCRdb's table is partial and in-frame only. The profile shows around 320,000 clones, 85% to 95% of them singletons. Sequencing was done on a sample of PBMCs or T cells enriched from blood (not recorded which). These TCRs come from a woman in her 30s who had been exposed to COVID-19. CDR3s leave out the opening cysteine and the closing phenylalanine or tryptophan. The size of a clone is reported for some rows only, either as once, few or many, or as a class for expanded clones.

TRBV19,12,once,ASTRTGLNEKLF
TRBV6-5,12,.,ASSYFRVGEKLF
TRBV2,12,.,ASRERLYNYGYT
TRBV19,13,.,ASSPLLWPPDTQY
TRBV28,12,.,ASSISGQIYGYT
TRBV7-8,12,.,ASSSRGAVNIQY
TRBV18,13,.,ASSPGTGINSPLH
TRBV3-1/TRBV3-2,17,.,ASSQGRRGGDFPYNEQF
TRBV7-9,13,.,ASSLDRDNTGELF
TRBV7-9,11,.,ASSQQGSGTQY
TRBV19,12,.,ASSNRATTDTQY
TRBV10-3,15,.,AISERPQLSGANVLT
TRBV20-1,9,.,SASRTDGYT
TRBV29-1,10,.,SVGGQGYEQY
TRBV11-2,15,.,ASSLGAGGIAKNIQY
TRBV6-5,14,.,ASSYSKTGDDYGYT
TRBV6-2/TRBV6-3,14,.,ASSYSWGGRTDTQY
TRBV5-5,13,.,ASSFRRGDTDTQY